This entry is about one T cell receptor (beta chain). Authors' processing steps: Researchers report that nucleated cell counts were estimated from reference gene primer amplification. Measured with immunoSEQ multiplex PCR; TCRdb has only the in-frame clones, and not every one. The V and J calls and the clone size are those of that table, but D and trimming were determined from the DNA. This sample has approximately 76,000 clones; 88% occur once, and the top ten carry around 40%. This CDR3 has 14 residues. Between the trimmed V and J ends, which lost 0 bases and 0 bases, there was a span of 5 bases. CDR1 MNHEY and CDR2 SMNVEV come from the germline V gene (reference sequence). This sample was taken from a study of blood T cell repertoires in COVID-19.

The rearrangement links TRBV27 to TRBJ2-5; D not resolved. Sequences were obtained from peripheral blood. The receptor was isolated from a human donor in a cohort sampled during active COVID-19. The CDR3 region has the DNA TGTGCCAGCAGTTTATCCAGGTACCAAGAGACCCAGTACTTC. Translated: CASSLSRYQETQYF.